This T cell receptor (beta chain) came from a study of cytomegalovirus exposure and HLA in healthy donors. Turning to the study itself: T cells numbering around 190 million yielded approximately 120 million unique TCR beta sequences in an earlier analysis.

Vbeta (60) and Jbeta (13) primers were used in the PCR. Methods used by the authors: Unique TCR beta chains totaled about 73 million in a later count, with around 11 million of them shared. Libraries were prepared by immunoSEQ multiplex PCR; TCRdb keeps only in-frame clonotypes and omits some of them. Clonal size and the V and J genes are those of that table, whereas D and trimming came from the DNA. The sample lists about 130,000 clones, around 79% occurring once. Concerning this clone: Its target is not known.

The study's findings and limits: Reports indicated that the classifier achieved high specificity and sensitivity in diagnosing cytomegalovirus status. Many donors shared some public TCRs, even though most TCR sequences were rare.

The CDR3 length is 15 residues. Germline V CDR1 and CDR2: SGHNT, YYREEE (reference sequence). Unmatched junction bases numbered 6, after V lost 3 bases and J lost 1 base. The source of this sequence is a middle-aged man in good health and CMV-seropositive. The sample consisted of PBMCs. V is TRBV5-4 and J is TRBJ1-1, with 7 bases lining up with TRBD1. The DNA for the CDR3 is TGTGCCAGCAGCTCGACAGGGAACCCGAACACTGAAGCTTTCTTT. Its protein product is CASSSTGNPNTEAFF.